Each of the 7 T cell receptor beta chains below was sequenced from the same sample in a study of blood T cell repertoires in COVID-19. Clones were read by immunoSEQ multiplex PCR, and TCRdb kept only the in-frame ones, dropping some. This sample has over 130,000 clones; roughly four fifths occur once, and the top ten carry 1.6%. Sequencing was performed on PBMCs or T cells enriched from blood (not recorded which). The receptors derive from a young woman who had been exposed to COVID-19.

The chain has TRBV5-5 and TRBJ2-2; D is undetermined. The germline CDR1 and CDR2 sequences are SGHKS and YYEKEE (reference sequence). Trimming shortened V by 0 bases and J by 2 bases, and 8 bases separated the two germline ends. The CDR3 has 15 residues. CDR3 DNA: TGTGCCAGCAGCTTGGGGCTAGTTAACACCGGGGAGCTGTTTTTT. Protein product: CASSLGLVNTGELFF.

The chain is built from TRBV6-6 and TRBJ2-7, with unresolved D. V lost 4 bases to trimming and J lost 5 bases, with 6 bases between them. There are 11 residues in the CDR3. CDR1 is MNHNY and CDR2 is SVGAGI in the germline V gene (reference sequence). The CDR3 is CASSSQNEQYF. In DNA form, the CDR3 reads TGTGCCAGCAGTTCACAAAACGAGCAGTACTTC.

The V call is TRBV5-1, the J call TRBJ2-3; TRBD2 is a possible D gene (5 bases). There are 15 residues in the CDR3. The V gene lost 5 bases and the J gene lost 6 bases, with 19 bases spanning the gap. From germline, CDR1 is SGHRS and CDR2 YFSETQ. CDR3 nucleotide sequence: TGCGCCAGCAGTTCCAGACTACCCCTAGGGGATACGCAGTATTTT. Protein sequence: CASSSRLPLGDTQYF.

This rearrangement joins TRBV18 to TRBJ2-3; TRBD2 might be the D (5 bases). V dropped 1 base and J dropped 0 bases, with 8 bases sitting between them. CDR1 and CDR2 (germline): KGHSH, LQKENI. There are 15 residues in the CDR3. This chain's CDR3 is CASSPQTGSTDTQYF. CDR3 coding DNA: TGTGCCAGCTCACCACAGACGGGAAGCACAGATACGCAGTATTTT.

The rearrangement links TRBV11-3 to TRBJ1-2; the D gene is possibly TRBD1 (6 bases). Germline values: CDR1 SGHNT, CDR2 YENEEA. Deletions cut 3 bases from V and 12 bases from J, with 23 bases between. This CDR3 region has 15 residues. The CDR3 region has the DNA TGTGCCAGCAGCTTCCGGGGGCGGGGGAAGATGGGGAACACCTTC. Residues: CASSFRGRGKMGNTF.

The V call is TRBV5-6, the J call TRBJ2-6, with a tentative D call TRBD1 (6 bases). Deletions cut 3 bases from V and 4 bases from J, with 11 bases between. CDR1 and CDR2 (germline): SGHDT, YYEEEE. This CDR3 has 15 residues. CDR3 loop: CASSSTGHGANVLTF. Here the CDR3 DNA reads TGTGCCAGCAGCTCTACAGGGCACGGGGCCAACGTCCTGACTTTC.

The V call is TRBV7-2, the J call TRBJ2-1, with 9 bases identical to TRBD2. Germline CDR1 is SGHTA and CDR2 is FQGNSA. There are 15 residues in the CDR3. J was trimmed by 7 bases and V by 5 bases; bases with no gene match: 9. The CDR3 protein is CASSTGLATWNEQFF. CDR3 in DNA: TGTGCCAGCAGCACGGGACTAGCTACCTGGAATGAGCAGTTCTTC.